One and the same sample provided the 5 T cell receptor beta chains below, sequenced in a study of T cell repertoires in cytomegalovirus infection. MiXCR, run by TCRdb on the reads, gives a single entry per CDR3 protein. The data show about 490,000 distinct CDR3 sequences, with 16% seen just once and 20% to 30% held by the top ten. Sequenced input: CD8+ T cells from PBMCs. The origin of the receptors is a human donor in good health (CMV status not recorded). Some clones in this sample may be carry-over from other donors' samples.

The chain couples TRBV4-1 to TRBJ2-2, with 7 bases matching TRBD1. This CDR3 spans 15 amino acids. Germline CDR1 reads MGHRA; CDR2 reads YSYEKL. Trimming cost V 4 bases and J 6 bases; bases outside gene matches: 8. CDR3 DNA sequence: TGCGCCAGCAGCCCCACGACAGGGTGGTCCGGGGAGCTGTTTTTT. This sequence encodes CASSPTTGWSGELFF.

The table lists this clonotype with a few counts. This chain uses TRBV4-1 with TRBJ1-4; 7 positions match TRBD1. Germline-derived CDR1 and CDR2 are MGHRA and YSYEKL. V was pared by 3 bases and J by 8 bases, with 3 bases of the junction left unmatched. CDR3 length equals 13 residues. The CDR3 nucleotides read TGCGCCAGCAGCCACGACAGGGCCGAAAAACTGTTTTTT. This sequence encodes CASSHDRAEKLFF.

The J gene is TRBJ2-7, the V gene TRBV5-6; tentative D call: TRBD2 (7 bases). The CDR3 runs to 15 residues. The V end was cut by 5 bases, the J end by 2 bases, with 17 bases between. The germline gives CDR1 SGHDT, CDR2 YYEEEE. Here the CDR3 reads CASRVGGGVTYEQYF. Written as DNA, the CDR3 is TGTGCCAGCAGGGTTGGCGGGGGCGTTACCTACGAGCAGTACTTC.

The V call is TRBV28, the J call TRBJ1-5; 10 positions agree with TRBD1. This CDR3 has 15 residues. Germline V CDR1 and CDR2: MDHEN, SYDVKM. V lost 7 bases, J lost 5 bases, and 8 bases stayed unmatched. The CDR3 is CASTSTGGFHQPQHF. The CDR3 DNA reads TGTGCCAGCACCTCGACAGGGGGCTTTCATCAGCCCCAGCATTTT.

The genes are TRBV20-1 and TRBJ2-7; 11 positions agree with TRBD2. This CDR3 has 14 amino acids. With 1 base clipped from V and 5 bases from J, the junction kept 4 bases outside the gene matches. Germline CDR1 and CDR2: DFQATT and SNEGSKA (reference sequence). The CDR3 DNA reads TGCAGTGCTAGAGTACTAGCGGGAGTCAACGAGCAGTACTTC. It codes for CSARVLAGVNEQYF.